This T cell receptor beta chain comes out of a study of blood T cell repertoires in COVID-19. The overall study: Some COVID-19 samples were acute and others convalescent; all came from the United States, Italy and Spain. In each case, the material was cDNA or gDNA derived from T cells, B-cell-depleted T cells, or PBMCs.

Assay used: immunoSEQ multiplex PCR; TCRdb lists only in-frame clones, some missing. Of about 140,000 clones in the sample, approximately 80% were seen once. CDR1 and CDR2 from the germline V gene are SGHTA and FQGNSA. Trimming stripped 5 bases from V and 6 bases from J, with 14 bases between. This CDR3 is built from 15 residues. The sample holds one count of this clone. The chain employs TRBV7-2 and TRBJ1-6; D call uncertain. This TCR came from a woman aged 18-30 years who had been exposed to COVID-19. Specimen: PBMCs or T cells enriched from blood (not recorded which). CDR3 sequence (DNA): TGTGCCAGCAGCCCGTGGGAGCGGCCTAATTCACCCCTCCACTTT. It codes for CASSPWERPNSPLHF.